This T cell receptor (beta chain) was retrieved from a study of monozygotic twins with inflammatory bowel disease (dated by TCRdb to 2018 to 2020). Concerning the study at large: A total of about 28 monozygotic twin pairs were included in the full study, comprising nine German pairs (four IBD-concordant, five IBD-discordant) and 19 IBD-discordant Danish pairs. The search for disease-associated traits relied mainly on comparing IBD patients with their genetically identical healthy co-twins within discordant pairs. Each individual had, on average, about 151 000 unique TCRalpha sequences and 181 000 unique TCRbeta sequences available for analysis. General conclusions and limits of the study: No difference in repertoire similarity was observed between concordant and discordant twins, possibly owing to limited statistical power. Distinction between different T cell subtypes could not be achieved in the analysis. Because patients were on differing immunosuppressive treatments, the repertoires may have picked up extra background noise and inter-individual variability. Compared with healthy twins, IBD patients had fewer clonotypes in common with other individuals, a difference most pronounced in patients showing signs of disease activity. The results gave no support for a single strong signal or clonotype linked to IBD. IBD patients had lower TCRbeta repertoire diversity, measured by the inverse Simpson index, than their healthy co-twins.

A roughly 2.4 ml peripheral blood sample was drawn into PAXgene tubes per donor and stored at -80°C. Without any T cell sorting, total RNA was extracted from whole blood using the PAXgene blood miRNA kit on an automated QIAcube. Peripheral blood from monozygotic twin pairs, either concordant or discordant for inflammatory bowel disease, underwent deep TCRalpha and TCRbeta repertoire profiling that used unique molecular barcoding. Smoking habits were recorded for all twin pairs, and individuals were classified as current, former or never smokers. Remarks on this clonotype: Its antigen has not been determined.

Library generation was performed with 5' RACE. Preparation of each TCR library used around 3.5 ug of total RNA. For each sample, cDNA synthesis with SMARTScribe reverse transcriptase was split into eight separate reactions. Unique molecular identifiers containing a 6-nucleotide sample barcode were introduced through template switching during cDNA synthesis. TCRalpha and TCRbeta cDNA was amplified in two nested PCRs of roughly 17 and 9 cycles, and bead purification was carried out after each PCR. Before amplification, the cDNA was treated with uracil DNA-glycosylase and purified using the QIAquick PCR purification kit. The second PCR added Illumina TruSeq-compatible adapters along with sample-specific barcodes. Library quality and concentration were assessed using TapeStation and Qubit, and 4.5 to 6.5 ng of each library was pooled. Pooled libraries were sequenced on an Illumina HiSeq2500 single-index Rapid Run with 2 x 100 bp reads and custom sequencing primers. In the original analysis: PCR and sequencing errors were corrected by UMI-based consensus assembly using MiGEC version 1.2.6. V(D)J alignment, clonotype assembly and CDR3 extraction were performed with MiXCR version 2.1.1. To normalise gene usage, clonotype sharing and MAIT/NKT TCR abundance, the analysis used the top 1000, 10 000 and 20 000 clonotypes per sample. Diversity was computed as the inverse Simpson index with the vegan R package after downsampling to 27 000 UMIs. Paired Mann-Whitney U tests were applied to discordant twin pairs, with Benjamini-Hochberg correction for multiple testing. Based on TCRdb reprocessing of the reads, there is one entry per CDR3 protein sequence, and DNA is missing. TCRdb's processing, not the authors' own work, is the source of the V and J calls. The sample has some 300,000 distinct CDR3 sequences on record. The ten largest make up roughly 5.8% of the sample.

This TCR was sampled from a human donor with ulcerative colitis or Crohn's disease, or a healthy co-twin of an affected twin (not recorded which). Material for sequencing was blood.

The CDR3 protein: CASSYALDNQPQHF. The V gene is TRBV7-9 and the J gene is TRBJ1-5. The germline V gene (reference sequence) gives CDR1 as SEHNR and CDR2 as FQNEAQ. The CDR3 numbers 14 residues from cysteine through phenylalanine. No DNA appears here.